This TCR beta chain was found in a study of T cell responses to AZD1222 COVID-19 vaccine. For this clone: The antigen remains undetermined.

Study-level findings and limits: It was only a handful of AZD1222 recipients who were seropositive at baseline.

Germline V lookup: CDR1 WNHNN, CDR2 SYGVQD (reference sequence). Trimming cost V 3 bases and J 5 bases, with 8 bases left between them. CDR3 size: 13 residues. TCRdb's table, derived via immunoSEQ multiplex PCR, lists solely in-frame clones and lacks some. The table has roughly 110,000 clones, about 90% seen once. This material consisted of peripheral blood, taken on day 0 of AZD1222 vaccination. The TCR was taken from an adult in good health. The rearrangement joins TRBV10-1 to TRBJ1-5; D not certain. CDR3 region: CASSDYIDQPQHF. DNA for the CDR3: TGCGCCAGCAGTGACTATATCGATCAGCCCCAGCATTTT.